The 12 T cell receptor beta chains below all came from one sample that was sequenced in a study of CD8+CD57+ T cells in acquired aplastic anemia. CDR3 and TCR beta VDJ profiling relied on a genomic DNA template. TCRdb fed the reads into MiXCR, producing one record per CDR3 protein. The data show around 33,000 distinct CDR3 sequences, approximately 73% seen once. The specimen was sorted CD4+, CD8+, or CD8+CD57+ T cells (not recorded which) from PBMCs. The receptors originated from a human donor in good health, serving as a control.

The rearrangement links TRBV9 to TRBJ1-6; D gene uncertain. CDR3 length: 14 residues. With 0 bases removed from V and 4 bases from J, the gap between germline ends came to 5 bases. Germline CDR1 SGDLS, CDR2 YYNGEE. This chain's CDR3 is CASSVDGYNSPLHF. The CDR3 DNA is TGTGCCAGCAGCGTAGATGGATATAATTCACCCCTCCACTTT.

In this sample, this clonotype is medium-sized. CDR3 bases: TGCAGCGTTGCCTCGAACACCGGGGAGCTGTTTTTT. Amino acids: CSVASNTGELFF. V gene TRBV29-1 combines with J gene TRBJ2-2; D is undetermined. The CDR3 sequence is 12 residues long. V lost 4 bases, J lost 0 bases, and 3 bases lay in between. CDR1 and CDR2 from the germline V gene are SQVTM and ANQGSEA.

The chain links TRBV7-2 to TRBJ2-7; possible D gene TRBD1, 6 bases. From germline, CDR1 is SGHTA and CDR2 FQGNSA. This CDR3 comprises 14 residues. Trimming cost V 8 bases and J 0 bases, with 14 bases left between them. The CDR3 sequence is CASGGRGSSYEQYF. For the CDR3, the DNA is TGTGCCAGCGGGGGCAGGGGTAGCTCCTACGAGCAGTACTTC.

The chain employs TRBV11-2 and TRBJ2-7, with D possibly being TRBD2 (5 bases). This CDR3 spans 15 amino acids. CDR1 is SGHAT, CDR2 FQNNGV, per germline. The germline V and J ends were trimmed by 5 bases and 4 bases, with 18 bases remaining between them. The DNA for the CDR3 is TGTGCCAGCAGCACAACTAGATCTCAGAGGTACGAGCAGTACTTC. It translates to CASSTTRSQRYEQYF. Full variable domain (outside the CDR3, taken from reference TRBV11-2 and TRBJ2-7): EAGVAQSPRYKIIEKRQSVAFWCNPISGHATLYWYQQILGQGPKLLIQFQNNGVVDDSQLPKDRFSAERLKGVDSTLKIQPAKLEDSAVYLCASSTTRSQRYEQYFGPGTRLTVT.

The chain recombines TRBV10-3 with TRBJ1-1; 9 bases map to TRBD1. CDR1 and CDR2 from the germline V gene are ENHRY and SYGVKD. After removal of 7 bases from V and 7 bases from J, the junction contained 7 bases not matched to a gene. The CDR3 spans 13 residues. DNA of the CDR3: TGTGCCATCAACACAGGGGGCGCGGGTGAAGCTTTCTTT. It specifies CAINTGGAGEAFF.

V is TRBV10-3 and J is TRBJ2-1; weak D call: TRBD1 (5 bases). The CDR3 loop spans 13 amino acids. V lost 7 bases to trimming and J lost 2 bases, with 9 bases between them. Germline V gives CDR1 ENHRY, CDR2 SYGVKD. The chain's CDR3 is CAITTDTYNEQFF. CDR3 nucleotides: TGTGCCATCACCACGGACACCTACAATGAGCAGTTCTTC.

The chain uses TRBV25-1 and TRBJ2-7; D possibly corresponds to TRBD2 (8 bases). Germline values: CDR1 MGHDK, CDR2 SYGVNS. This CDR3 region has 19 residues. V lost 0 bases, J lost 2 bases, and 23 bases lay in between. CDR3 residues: CASSEYSSGRDSSTYEQYF. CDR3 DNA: TGTGCCAGCAGTGAATATAGCTCCGGGAGGGACAGCTCCACCTACGAGCAGTACTTC.

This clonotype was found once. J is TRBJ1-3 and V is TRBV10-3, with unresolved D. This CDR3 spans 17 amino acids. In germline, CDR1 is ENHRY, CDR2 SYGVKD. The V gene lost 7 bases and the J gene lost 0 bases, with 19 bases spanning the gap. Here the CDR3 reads CAITTGKSLSSGNTIYF. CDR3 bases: TGTGCCATCACTACTGGAAAGTCCTTATCCTCTGGAAACACCATATATTTT.

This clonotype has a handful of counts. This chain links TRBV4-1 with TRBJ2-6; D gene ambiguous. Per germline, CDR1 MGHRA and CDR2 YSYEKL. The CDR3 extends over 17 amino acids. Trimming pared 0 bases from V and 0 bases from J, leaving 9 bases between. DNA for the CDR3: TGCGCCAGCAGCCAAGACGGCCCGCTCTCTGGGGCCAACGTCCTGACTTTC. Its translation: CASSQDGPLSGANVLTF.

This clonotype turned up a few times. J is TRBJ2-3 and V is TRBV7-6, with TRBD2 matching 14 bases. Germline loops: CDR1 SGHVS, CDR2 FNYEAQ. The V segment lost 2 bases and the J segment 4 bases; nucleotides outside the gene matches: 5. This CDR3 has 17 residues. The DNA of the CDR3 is TGTGCCAGCAGCTTATTGGGACTAGCGGGAGCCCCAGATACGCAGTATTTT. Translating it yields CASSLLGLAGAPDTQYF.

The CDR3 coding sequence is TGTGCCAGCAGCTTATTGGGCACCGGGGAGCTGTTTTTT. Translated: CASSLLGTGELFF. The chain carries TRBV7-3 and TRBJ2-2; D is ambiguous. V lost 2 bases and J lost 4, with 5 bases in between. The CDR3 has 13 residues. Germline CDR1 reads SGHTA; CDR2 reads FQGTGA.

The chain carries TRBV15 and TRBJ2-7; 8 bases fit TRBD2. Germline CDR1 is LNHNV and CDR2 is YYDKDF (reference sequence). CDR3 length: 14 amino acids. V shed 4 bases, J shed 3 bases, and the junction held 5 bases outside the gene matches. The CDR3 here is CATSKVLAGYEQYF. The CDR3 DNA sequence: TGTGCCACCAGCAAGGTCCTAGCGGGCTACGAGCAGTACTTC.